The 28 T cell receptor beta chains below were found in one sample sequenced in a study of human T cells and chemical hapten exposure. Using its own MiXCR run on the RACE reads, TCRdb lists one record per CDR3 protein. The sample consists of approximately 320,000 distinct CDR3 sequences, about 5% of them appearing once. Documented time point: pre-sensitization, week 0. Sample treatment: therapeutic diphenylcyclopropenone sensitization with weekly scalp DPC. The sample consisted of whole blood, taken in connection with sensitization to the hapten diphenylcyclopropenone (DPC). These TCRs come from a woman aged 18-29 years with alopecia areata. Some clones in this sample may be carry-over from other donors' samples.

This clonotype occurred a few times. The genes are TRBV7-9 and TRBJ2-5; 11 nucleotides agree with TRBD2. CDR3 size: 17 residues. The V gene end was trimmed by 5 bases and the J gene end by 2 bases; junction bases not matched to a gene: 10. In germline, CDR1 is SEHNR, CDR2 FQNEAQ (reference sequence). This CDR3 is CASSGLSLAGDQETQYF. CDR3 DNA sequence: TGTGCCAGCAGCGGTCTCTCACTAGCGGGGGATCAAGAGACCCAGTACTTC.

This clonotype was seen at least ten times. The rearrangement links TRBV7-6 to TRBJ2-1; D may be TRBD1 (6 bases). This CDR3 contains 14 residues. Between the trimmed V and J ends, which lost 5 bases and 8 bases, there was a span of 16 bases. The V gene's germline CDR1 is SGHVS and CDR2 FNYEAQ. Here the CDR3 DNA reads TGTGCCAGCAGCGGGGGCAGGGGTATGGATGAGCAGTTCTTC. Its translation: CASSGGRGMDEQFF.

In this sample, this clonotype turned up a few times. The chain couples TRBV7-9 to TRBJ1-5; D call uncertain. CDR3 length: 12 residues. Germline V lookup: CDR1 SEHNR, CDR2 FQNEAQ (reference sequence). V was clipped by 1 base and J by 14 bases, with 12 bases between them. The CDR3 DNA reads TGTGCCAGCAGCTTAGAGGGCCGATCGGAGCATTTT. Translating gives CASSLEGRSEHF. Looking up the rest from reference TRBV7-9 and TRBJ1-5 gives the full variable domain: DTGVSQNPRHKITKRGQNVTFRCDPISEHNRLYWYRQTLGQGPEFLTYFQNEAQLEKSRLLSDRFSAERPKGSFSTLEIQRTEQGDSAMYLCASSLEGRSEHFGDGTRLSIL.

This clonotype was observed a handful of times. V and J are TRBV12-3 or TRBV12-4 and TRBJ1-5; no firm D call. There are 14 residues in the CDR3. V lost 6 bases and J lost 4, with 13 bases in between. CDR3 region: CASRQSGINQPQHF. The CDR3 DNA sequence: TGTGCCAGCAGACAATCGGGGATTAATCAGCCCCAGCATTTT.

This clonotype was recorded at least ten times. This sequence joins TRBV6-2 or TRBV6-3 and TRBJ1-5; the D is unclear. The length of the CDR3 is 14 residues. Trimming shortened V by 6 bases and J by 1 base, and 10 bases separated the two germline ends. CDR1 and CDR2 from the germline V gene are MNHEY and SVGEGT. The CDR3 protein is CASRYHPSNQPQHF. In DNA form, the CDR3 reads TGTGCCAGCAGATACCATCCCAGCAATCAGCCCCAGCATTTT.

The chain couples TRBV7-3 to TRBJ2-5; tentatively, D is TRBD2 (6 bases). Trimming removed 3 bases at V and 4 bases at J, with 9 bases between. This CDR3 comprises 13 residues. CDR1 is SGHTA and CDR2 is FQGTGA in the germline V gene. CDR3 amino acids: CASSLDYSETQYF. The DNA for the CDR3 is TGTGCCAGCAGCTTGGACTACTCAGAGACCCAGTACTTC.

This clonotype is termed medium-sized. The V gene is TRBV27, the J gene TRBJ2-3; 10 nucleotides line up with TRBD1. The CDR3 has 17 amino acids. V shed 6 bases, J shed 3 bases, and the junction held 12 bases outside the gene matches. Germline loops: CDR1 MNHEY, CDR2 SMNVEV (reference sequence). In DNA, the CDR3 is TGTGCCAGCAGCTCCATTGCCGGGACAGGGGTAACAGATACGCAGTATTTT. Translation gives CASSSIAGTGVTDTQYF.

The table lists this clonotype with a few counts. The CDR3 nucleotides are TGTGCCAGCAGTTATAGGGGGAGGTATAGCAATCAGCCCCAGCATTTT. It yields the protein CASSYRGRYSNQPQHF. V usage is TRBV28 and J usage is TRBJ1-5; a weak D match, TRBD1 (6 bases). CDR3 size: 16 residues. Trimming removed 4 bases at V and 0 bases at J, with 13 bases between. The germline V gene has CDR1 MDHEN and CDR2 SYDVKM.

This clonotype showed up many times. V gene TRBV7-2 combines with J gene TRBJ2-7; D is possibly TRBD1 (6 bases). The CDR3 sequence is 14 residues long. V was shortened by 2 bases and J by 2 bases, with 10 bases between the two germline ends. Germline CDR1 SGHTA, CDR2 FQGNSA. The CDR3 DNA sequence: TGTGCCAGCAGCTTAACACAGGGAACCTACGAGCAGTACTTC. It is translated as CASSLTQGTYEQYF.

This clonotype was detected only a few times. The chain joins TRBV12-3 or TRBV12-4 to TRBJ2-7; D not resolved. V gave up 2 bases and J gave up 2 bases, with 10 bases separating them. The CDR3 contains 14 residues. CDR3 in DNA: TGTGCCAGCAGTTTATCTGTCAGTCCCTACGAGCAGTACTTC. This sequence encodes CASSLSVSPYEQYF.

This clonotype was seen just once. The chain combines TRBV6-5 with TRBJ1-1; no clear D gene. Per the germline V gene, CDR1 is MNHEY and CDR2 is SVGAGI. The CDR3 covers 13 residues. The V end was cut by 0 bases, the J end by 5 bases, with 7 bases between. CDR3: CASSYSSQTEAFF. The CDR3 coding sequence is TGTGCCAGCAGTTACTCGAGTCAGACTGAAGCTTTCTTT.

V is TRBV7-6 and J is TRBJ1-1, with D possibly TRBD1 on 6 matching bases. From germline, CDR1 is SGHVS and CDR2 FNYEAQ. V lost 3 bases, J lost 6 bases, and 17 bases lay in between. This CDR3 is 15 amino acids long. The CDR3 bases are TGTGCCAGCAGCTTTCCTAGGGGGTTAGAAGCTGAAGCTTTCTTT. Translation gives CASSFPRGLEAEAFF.

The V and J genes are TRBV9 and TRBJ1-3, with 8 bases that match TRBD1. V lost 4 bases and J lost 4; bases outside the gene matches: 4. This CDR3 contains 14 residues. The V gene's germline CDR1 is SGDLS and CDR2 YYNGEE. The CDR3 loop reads CASSMDREGNTIYF. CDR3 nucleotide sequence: TGTGCCAGCAGCATGGACAGGGAAGGAAACACCATATATTTT.

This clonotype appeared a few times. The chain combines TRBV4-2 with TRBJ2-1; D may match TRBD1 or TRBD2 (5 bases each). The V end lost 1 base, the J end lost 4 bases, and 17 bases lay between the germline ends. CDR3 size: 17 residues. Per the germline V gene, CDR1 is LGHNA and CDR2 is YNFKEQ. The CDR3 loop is CASSQAPVGTSYNEQFF. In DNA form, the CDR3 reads TGTGCCAGCAGCCAAGCTCCGGTCGGGACCTCGTACAATGAGCAGTTCTTC.

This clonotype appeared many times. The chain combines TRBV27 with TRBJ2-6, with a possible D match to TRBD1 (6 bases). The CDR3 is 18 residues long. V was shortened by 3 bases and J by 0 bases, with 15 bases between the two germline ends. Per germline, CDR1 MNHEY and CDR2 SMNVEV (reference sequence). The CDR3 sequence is CASSLGQAPSSGANVLTF. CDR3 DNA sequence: TGTGCCAGCAGTTTGGGACAAGCCCCAAGCTCTGGGGCCAACGTCCTGACTTTC.

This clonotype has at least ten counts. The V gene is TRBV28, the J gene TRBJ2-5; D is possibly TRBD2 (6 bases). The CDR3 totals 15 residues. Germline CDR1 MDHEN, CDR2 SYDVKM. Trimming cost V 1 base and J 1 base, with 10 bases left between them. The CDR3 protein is CASSLSPSVQETQYF. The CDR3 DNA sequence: TGTGCCAGCAGTTTATCCCCTAGCGTCCAAGAGACCCAGTACTTC.

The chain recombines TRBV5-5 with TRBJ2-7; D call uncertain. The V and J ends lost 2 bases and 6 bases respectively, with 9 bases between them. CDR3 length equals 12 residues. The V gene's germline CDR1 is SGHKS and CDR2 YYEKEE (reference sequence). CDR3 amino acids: CASSFTYAEQYF. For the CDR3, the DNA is TGTGCCAGCAGCTTCACCTACGCCGAGCAGTACTTC. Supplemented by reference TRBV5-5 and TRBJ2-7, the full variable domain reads DAGVTQSPTHLIKTRGQQVTLRCSPISGHKSVSWYQQVLGQGPQFIFQYYEKEERGRGNFPDRFSARQFPNYSSELNVNALLLGDSALYLCASSFTYAEQYFGPGTRLTVT.

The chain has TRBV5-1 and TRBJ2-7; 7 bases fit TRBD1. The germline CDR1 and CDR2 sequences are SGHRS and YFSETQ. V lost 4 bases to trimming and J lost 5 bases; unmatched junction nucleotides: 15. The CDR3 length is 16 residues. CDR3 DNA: TGCGCCAGCAGCCCAGGCGTCGGACAGGTTGTTCACGAGCAGTACTTC. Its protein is CASSPGVGQVVHEQYF.

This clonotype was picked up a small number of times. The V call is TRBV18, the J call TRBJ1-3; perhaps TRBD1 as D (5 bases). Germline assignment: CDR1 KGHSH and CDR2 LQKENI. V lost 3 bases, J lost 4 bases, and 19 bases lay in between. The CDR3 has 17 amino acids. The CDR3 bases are TGTGCCAGCTCACCCGTTGCGGGGACGCCTGGGGGAAACACCATATATTTT. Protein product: CASSPVAGTPGGNTIYF.

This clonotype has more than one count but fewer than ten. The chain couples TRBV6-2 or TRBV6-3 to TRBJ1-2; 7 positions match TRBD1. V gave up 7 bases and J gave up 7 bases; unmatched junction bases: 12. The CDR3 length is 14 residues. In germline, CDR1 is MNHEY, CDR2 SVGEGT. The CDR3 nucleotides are TGTGCCAGCACGCCCCAGGACAGGCAGAGTGGCTACACCTTC. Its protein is CASTPQDRQSGYTF.

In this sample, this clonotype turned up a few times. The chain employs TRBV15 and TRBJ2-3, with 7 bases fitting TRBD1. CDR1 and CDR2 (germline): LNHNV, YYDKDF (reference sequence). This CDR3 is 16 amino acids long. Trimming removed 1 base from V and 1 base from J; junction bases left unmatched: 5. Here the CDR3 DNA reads TGTGCCACCAGCAGAGGCAGTACAGGGGGCACAGATACGCAGTATTTT. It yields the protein CATSRGSTGGTDTQYF. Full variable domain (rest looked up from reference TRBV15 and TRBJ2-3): DAMVIQNPRYQVTQFGKPVTLSCSQTLNHNVMYWYQQKSSQAPKLLFHYYDKDFNNEADTPDNFQSRRPNTSFCFLDIRSPGLGDTAMYLCATSRGSTGGTDTQYFGPGTRLTVL.

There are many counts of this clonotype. The CDR3 here is CASRGLRAFF. For the CDR3, the DNA is TGTGCCAGTAGGGGGCTGCGAGCTTTCTTT. This chain joins TRBV6-1 and TRBJ1-1, with TRBD1 matching 7 bases. From germline, CDR1 is MNHNS and CDR2 SASEGT. The CDR3 has 10 residues. The junction had 5 bases not matched to a gene; V was cut back by 9 bases and J by 10 bases.

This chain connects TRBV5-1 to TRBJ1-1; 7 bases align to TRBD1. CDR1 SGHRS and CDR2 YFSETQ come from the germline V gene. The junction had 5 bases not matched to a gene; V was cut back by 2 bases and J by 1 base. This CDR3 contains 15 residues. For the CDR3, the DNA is TGCGCCAGCAGCTTTCGACAGGGAGGGAACACTGAAGCTTTCTTT. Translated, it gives CASSFRQGGNTEAFF.

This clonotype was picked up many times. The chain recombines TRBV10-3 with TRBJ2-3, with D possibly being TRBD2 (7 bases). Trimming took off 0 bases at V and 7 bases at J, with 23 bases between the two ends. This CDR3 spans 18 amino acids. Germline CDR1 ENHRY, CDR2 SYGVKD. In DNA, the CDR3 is TGTGCCATCAGTGAGTCCCCCGGGGCGGGGGCCTCGATTCATACGCAGTATTTT. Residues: CAISESPGAGASIHTQYF.

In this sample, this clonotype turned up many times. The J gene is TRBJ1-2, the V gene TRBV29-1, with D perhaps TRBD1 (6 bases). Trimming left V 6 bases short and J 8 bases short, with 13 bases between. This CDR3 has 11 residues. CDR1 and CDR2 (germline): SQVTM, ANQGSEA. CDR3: CSVLTGRGYTF. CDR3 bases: TGCAGCGTCCTGACAGGACGCGGCTACACCTTC.

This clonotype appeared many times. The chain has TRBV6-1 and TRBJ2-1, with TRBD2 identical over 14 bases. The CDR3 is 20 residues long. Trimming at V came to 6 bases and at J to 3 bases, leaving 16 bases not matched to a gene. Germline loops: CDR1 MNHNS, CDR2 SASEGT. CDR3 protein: CASRPRLAGGSSPHYNEQFF. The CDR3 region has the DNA TGTGCCAGCAGACCCCGACTAGCGGGGGGGTCCTCACCTCACTACAATGAGCAGTTCTTC.

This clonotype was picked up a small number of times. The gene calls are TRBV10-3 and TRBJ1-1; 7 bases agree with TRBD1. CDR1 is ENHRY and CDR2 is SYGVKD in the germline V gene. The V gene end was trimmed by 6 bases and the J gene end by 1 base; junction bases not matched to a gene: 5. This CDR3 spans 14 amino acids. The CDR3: CAISLQGSNTEAFF. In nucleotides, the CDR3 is TGTGCCATCAGCCTACAGGGGTCGAACACTGAAGCTTTCTTT.

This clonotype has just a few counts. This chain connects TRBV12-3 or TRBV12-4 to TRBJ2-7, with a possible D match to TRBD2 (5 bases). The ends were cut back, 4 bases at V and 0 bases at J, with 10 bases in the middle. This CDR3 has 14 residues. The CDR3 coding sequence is TGTGCCAGCAGTTCAAGGACTGACTCCTACGAGCAGTACTTC. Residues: CASSSRTDSYEQYF.